This T cell receptor beta chain was captured by sequencing in a study of graft-versus-host responses after intestinal transplantation. On the study more broadly: After anti-thymocyte globulin induction, recipients took tacrolimus and steroids for three to four years.

The germline gives CDR1 MDHEN, CDR2 SYDVKM. This CDR3 spans 15 amino acids. The V end was cut by 6 bases, the J end by 4 bases, with 13 bases between. General study results and limits: Recipient marrow contained GvH clones, some of which appeared first in ileum or blood. Among circulating GvH clones, peak levels were associated with early post-transplant declines in HvG clones. Some patients had graft-donor T cell macrochimerism. In their allografts, the ratios of graft-versus-host to host-versus-graft T cell clones were high.

Sequenced by immunoSEQ multiplex PCR; TCRdb stores in-frame clones only, minus some. The sample has about 85,000 clones; about four fifths are singletons. About this clone itself: Its antigen is undetermined.

This clonotype was obtained from a human donor who received an intestinal transplant. The rearrangement joins TRBV28 to TRBJ2-6, with D perhaps TRBD1 (5 bases). The sequencing here drew on unstimulated CD4+ T cells sorted from spleen or lymph node cells, taken before intestinal transplant. The CDR3 DNA is TGTGCCAGCAGCGATCAGGGCGCCGGGGCCAACGTCCTGACTTTC. It encodes CASSDQGAGANVLTF. Variable domain in full (rest from reference TRBV28 and TRBJ2-6): DVKVTQSSRYLVKRTGEKVFLECVQDMDHENMFWYRQDPGLGLRLIYFSYDVKMKEKGDIPEGYSVSREKKERFSLILESASTNQTSMYLCASSDQGAGANVLTFGAGSRLTVL.